What follows are 23 T cell receptor beta chains derived from one specimen sequenced in a study of identical twins. Using its own MiXCR run on the 5' RACE reads, TCRdb lists one record per CDR3 protein. The sample has around 670,000 distinct CDR3 sequences, approximately 6% seen once. Input material: naive T cells sorted from blood. These receptor sequences come from a man aged 18 to 29 in good health.

This clonotype occurred many times. The genes are TRBV6-1 and TRBJ1-5; tentative D call: TRBD1 (5 bases). The CDR3 totals 14 residues. Between the trimmed V and J ends, which lost 4 bases and 2 bases, there was a span of 9 bases. Germline-derived CDR1 and CDR2 are MNHNS and SASEGT. The CDR3 protein is CASSASGGNQPQHF. The CDR3 nucleotides read TGTGCCAGCAGTGCTTCGGGGGGCAATCAGCCCCAGCATTTT.

This clonotype has at least ten counts. The chain has TRBV29-1 and TRBJ2-7, with a tentative D call TRBD2 (5 bases). Trimming pared 7 bases from V and 3 bases from J, leaving 10 bases between. The germline V gene has CDR1 SQVTM and CDR2 ANQGSEA. This CDR3 comprises 11 residues. The CDR3 nucleotides are TGCAGCGGTATACTAGGCTACGAGCAGTACTTC. Translated, it gives CSGILGYEQYF.

This clonotype was found a few times. The rearrangement joins TRBV25-1 to TRBJ2-5; 11 nucleotides agree with TRBD2. V dropped 6 bases and J dropped 4; count of bases not matched to a gene: 10. From germline, CDR1 is MGHDK and CDR2 SYGVNS. The CDR3 loop spans 16 amino acids. CDR3 loop: CASSPLAGERGETQYF. The CDR3 DNA reads TGTGCCAGCAGCCCACTAGCGGGAGAACGCGGAGAGACCCAGTACTTC.

In its sample, this clonotype was seen many times. This sequence joins TRBV29-1 and TRBJ2-7; D gene unclear. The V gene's germline CDR1 is SQVTM and CDR2 ANQGSEA. The ends were cut back, 2 bases at V and 9 bases at J, with 11 bases in the middle. This CDR3 has 11 amino acids. CDR3 protein: CSVEMVGVQYF. The CDR3 region has the DNA TGCAGCGTTGAAATGGTGGGCGTGCAGTACTTC.

A few counts support this clonotype. The chain uses TRBV7-6 and TRBJ2-1, with D hard to call. The V end lost 1 base, the J end lost 9 bases, and 19 bases lay between the germline ends. Germline V gene sequence: CDR1 SGHVS, CDR2 FNYEAQ. The CDR3 is 16 residues long. In DNA, the CDR3 is TGTGCCAGCAGCTTAGATGTGGTGGGAAAGCTTTCTGAGCAGTTCTTC. This sequence encodes CASSLDVVGKLSEQFF. Looking up the rest from reference TRBV7-6 and TRBJ2-1 gives the full variable domain: GAGVSQSPRYKVTKRGQDVALRCDPISGHVSLYWYRQALGQGPEFLTYFNYEAQQDKSGLPNDRFSAERPEGSISTLTIQRTEQRDSAMYRCASSLDVVGKLSEQFFGPGTRLTVL.

This chain connects TRBV7-6 to TRBJ1-1, with D unresolved. V was clipped by 2 bases and J by 0 bases, with 13 bases between them. Per the germline V gene, CDR1 is SGHVS and CDR2 is FNYEAQ. The CDR3 is 16 amino acids. The CDR3 region is CASSLYGSGMNTEAFF. The CDR3 DNA follows: TGTGCCAGCAGCTTATACGGGTCCGGAATGAACACTGAAGCTTTCTTT.

This clonotype was detected only a few times. J is TRBJ2-1 and V is TRBV3-1, with D possibly matching TRBD2 (5 bases). Per germline, CDR1 LGHDT and CDR2 YNNKEL (reference sequence). V lost 1 base, J lost 9 bases, and 16 bases lay in between. The CDR3 sequence is 15 residues long. In nucleotides, the CDR3 is TGTGCCAGCAGCCAAGGGTGGGAGATCGAGATTGAGCAGTTCTTC. Its protein is CASSQGWEIEIEQFF.

There are many counts of this clonotype. The V call is TRBV9, the J call TRBJ2-1; unclear D gene. Germline CDR1 is SGDLS and CDR2 is YYNGEE. There are 12 residues in the CDR3. V was clipped by 6 bases and J by 10 bases, with 14 bases between them. CDR3 in amino acids: CASNQRFGEQFF. Written as DNA, the CDR3 is TGTGCCAGCAATCAACGGTTCGGAGAGCAGTTCTTC.

This clonotype was found many times. CDR3 residues: CASSQGWTGIYEQYF. In DNA form, the CDR3 reads TGTGCCAGCAGCCAAGGTTGGACAGGAATCTACGAGCAGTACTTC. The V and J genes are TRBV3-1 and TRBJ2-7; 7 nucleotides agree with TRBD1. This CDR3 is built from 15 residues. With 1 base clipped from V and 3 bases from J, the junction kept 6 bases outside the gene matches. Germline-derived CDR1 and CDR2 are LGHDT and YNNKEL (reference sequence).

This clonotype was seen at least ten times. J is TRBJ2-1 and V is TRBV12-3 or TRBV12-4; D might be TRBD1 or TRBD2, each matching 8 bases. Trimming pared 3 bases from V and 6 bases from J, leaving 24 bases between. The CDR3 spans 18 residues. CDR3 sequence: CASSFGQGRGLGSNEQFF. The DNA for the CDR3 is TGTGCCAGCAGTTTCGGACAGGGAAGGGGACTAGGAAGCAATGAGCAGTTCTTC.

This clonotype appeared a few times. The chain couples TRBV6-5 to TRBJ1-2; no clear D. CDR3 size: 16 residues. The V gene's germline CDR1 is MNHEY and CDR2 SVGAGI. V was clipped by 0 bases and J by 0 bases, with 11 bases between them. Here the CDR3 reads CASSYSKGLANYGYTF. CDR3 bases: TGTGCCAGCAGTTACTCAAAGGGTTTGGCTAACTATGGCTACACCTTC.

This clonotype appeared many times. The chain employs TRBV6-2 or TRBV6-3 and TRBJ2-2; D unclear. The CDR3 extends over 13 amino acids. Trimming shortened V by 0 bases and J by 7 bases, and 6 bases separated the two germline ends. From germline, CDR1 is MNHEY and CDR2 SVGEGT. The CDR3 region has the DNA TGTGCCAGCAGTTACTCAAGGGTCGGGGAGCTGTTTTTT. Translated, it gives CASSYSRVGELFF.

This clonotype was observed many times. The chain couples TRBV20-1 to TRBJ2-7; 8 bases are shared with TRBD1. Per germline, CDR1 DFQATT and CDR2 SNEGSKA (reference sequence). V lost 6 bases and J lost 3; bases outside the gene matches: 7. The CDR3 length is 13 residues. The CDR3 is CSAPGTGFYEQYF. The CDR3 coding sequence is TGCAGTGCCCCCGGGACAGGATTCTACGAGCAGTACTTC.

In its sample, this clonotype was seen many times. V and J are TRBV15 and TRBJ2-3; weak D call: TRBD2 (5 bases). From germline, CDR1 is LNHNV and CDR2 YYDKDF (reference sequence). V was trimmed by 5 bases and J by 1 base, leaving 10 bases between them. The CDR3 consists of 14 residues. This CDR3 reads CATSGLAGTDTQYF. The DNA for the CDR3 is TGTGCCACCAGCGGGCTAGCAGGCACAGATACGCAGTATTTT. Together with reference TRBV15 and TRBJ2-3, the CDR3 gives the full variable domain: DAMVIQNPRYQVTQFGKPVTLSCSQTLNHNVMYWYQQKSSQAPKLLFHYYDKDFNNEADTPDNFQSRRPNTSFCFLDIRSPGLGDTAMYLCATSGLAGTDTQYFGPGTRLTVL.

DNA for the CDR3: TGTGCCAGCAGCCCCAAAGGGCTCAGCGGGAGGGCCGCAGATACGCAGTATTTT. It encodes CASSPKGLSGRAADTQYF. The chain has TRBV5-6 and TRBJ2-3, with TRBD2 matching 10 bases. In germline, CDR1 is SGHDT, CDR2 YYEEEE. V lost 4 bases, J lost 4 bases, and 15 bases stayed unmatched. This CDR3 region has 18 residues.

Only a few counts were recorded for this clonotype. The chain links TRBV10-3 to TRBJ2-1; 8 bases line up with TRBD1. V shed 7 bases and J 7 bases; nucleotides not matched to a gene: 9. This CDR3 has 14 residues. In germline, CDR1 is ENHRY, CDR2 SYGVKD. CDR3 protein: CAIKAGGARNEQFF. The CDR3 DNA follows: TGTGCCATCAAAGCAGGGGGCGCCCGGAATGAGCAGTTCTTC.

This clonotype occurred many times. J is TRBJ2-6 and V is TRBV5-1; D might be TRBD1 (5 bases). Germline V lookup: CDR1 SGHRS, CDR2 YFSETQ. This CDR3 spans 15 amino acids. V was clipped by 0 bases and J by 4 bases, with 8 bases between them. In DNA form, the CDR3 reads TGCGCCAGCAGCTTGGAGGGGCCGGGGGCCAACGTCCTGACTTTC. Its translation is CASSLEGPGANVLTF.

The chain uses TRBV20-1 and TRBJ2-7; unclear D gene. The CDR3 length is 11 residues. With 3 bases removed from V and 6 bases from J, the gap between germline ends came to 9 bases. In germline, CDR1 is DFQATT, CDR2 SNEGSKA (reference sequence). CDR3 sequence: CSASLGSEQYV. DNA of the CDR3: TGCAGTGCTAGTCTTGGCTCCGAGCAGTACGTC.

This clonotype was recorded many times. The V gene is TRBV12-3 or TRBV12-4, the J gene TRBJ1-2; D is possibly TRBD1 (6 bases). CDR3 length: 16 amino acids. Trimming stripped 5 bases from V and 0 bases from J, with 16 bases between. CDR3 amino acids: CASSTYGGPSNYGYTF. CDR3 nucleotide sequence: TGTGCCAGCAGTACCTACGGGGGGCCCTCTAACTATGGCTACACCTTC.

The sample holds a few counts of this clonotype. J is TRBJ1-1 and V is TRBV7-8; 7 bases are shared with TRBD1. Germline CDR1 is SGHVS and CDR2 is FQNEAQ. CDR3 size: 17 residues. Trimming took 3 bases from V and 4 from J; bases not matched to a gene: 14. CDR3 nucleotide sequence: TGTGCCAGCAGCTTCCCCGGGCAGGGGGGCTTGGGCACTGAAGCTTTCTTT. Its translation is CASSFPGQGGLGTEAFF.

The chain has TRBV25-1 and TRBJ2-6, with D perhaps given as TRBD1 or TRBD2 (5 bases each). The germline gives CDR1 MGHDK, CDR2 SYGVNS. The germline V and J ends were trimmed by 1 base and 4 bases, with 11 bases remaining between them. This CDR3 is 16 amino acids long. CDR3 sequence: CASSEFGGAGANVLTF. As DNA, the CDR3 is TGTGCCAGCAGTGAATTTGGGGGAGCCGGGGCCAACGTCCTGACTTTC.

This clonotype occurred many times. The chain is built from TRBV5-1 and TRBJ2-5; D gene unclear. The CDR3 runs 15 residues. Germline V gene data show CDR1 as SGHRS and CDR2 as YFSETQ. Trimming removed 4 bases at V and 0 bases at J, with 13 bases between. The chain's CDR3 is CASSPGTSYQETQYF. CDR3 DNA sequence: TGCGCCAGCAGCCCCGGTACTTCGTACCAAGAGACCCAGTACTTC.

This clonotype was counted ten times or more. The J gene is TRBJ1-2, the V gene TRBV12-3 or TRBV12-4; D unresolved. V was cut by 7 bases and J by 1 base, with 10 bases left in between. The CDR3 is 13 amino acids. As DNA, the CDR3 is TGTGCCAGCACGCCGGACGGTAACTATGGCTACACCTTC. Translated: CASTPDGNYGYTF.